This T cell receptor beta chain is from a study of T-cell memory formation after mild COVID-19. Study outcomes and limitations: The study found balanced CD4/CD8 in clones contracting day 15 to 85 and a CD4+ lean in later expanders. The study detected some responding clones in pre-infection memory, suggesting cross-reactive memory joined.

MiXCR, applied by TCRdb to the 5' RACE reads, yields one record per CDR3 protein. The table has around 150,000 distinct CDR3 sequences, less than 40% seen once. The CDR3 extends over 13 amino acids. Germline V gene sequence: CDR1 KGHSH, CDR2 LQKENI. V gave up 0 bases and J gave up 7 bases, with 9 bases separating them. This clonotype was detected many times. Antigen unknown. Source material: PBMCs or a T cell subset sorted from them (not recorded which). This receptor was obtained from an adult woman who had mild COVID-19 (a few samples of this study predate the infection). Cell type and time point are not known. The V call is TRBV18, the J call TRBJ2-5; no clear D. CDR3 in DNA: TGTGCCAGCTCACCACCGGAGTCAGTGACCCAGTACTTC. Translating it yields CASSPPESVTQYF. Combining the CDR3 with reference TRBV18 and TRBJ2-5 gives the whole variable domain NAGVMQNPRHLVRRRGQEARLRCSPMKGHSHVYWYRQLPEEGLKFMVYLQKENIIDESGMPKERFSAEFPKEGPSILRIQQVVRGDSAAYFCASSPPESVTQYFGPGTRLLVL.